Listed below are T cell receptor beta chains from one sample, sequenced in a study of OX40 agonist ivuxolimab in advanced cancers. Profiling relied on immunoSEQ multiplex PCR, and the TCRdb table lists in-frame clones only, not all of them. The sample has over 70,000 clones, 88% seen once. The specimen was CD4+ or CD8+ T cells sorted from blood, collected in a trial of the OX40 agonist ivuxolimab. These receptors all stem from an adult with an advanced solid tumor such as melanoma, head and neck, liver or kidney cancer. Both conserved end residues are part of each CDR3. The D gene is left open where the match is weak. Clone size is not always given. Where it is, it says once, few, many or a class for expanded clones.

TRBV13	TRBJ1-2	.	.	CASSLDGQGFGYGYTF	TGTGCCAGCAGCTTAGACGGCCAGGGTTTTGGCTATGGCTACACCTTC
TRBV14	TRBJ1-6	.	once	CASSSRTEFYNSPLHF	TGTGCCAGCAGCTCGCGGACGGAATTCTATAATTCACCCCTCCACTTT
TRBV2	TRBJ1-5	.	.	CASSPLMQPQHF	TGTGCCAGCAGTCCCCTTATGCAGCCCCAGCATTTT
TRBV7-3	TRBJ2-5	TRBD1	.	CASSLGDRVFSETQYF	TGTGCCAGCAGTTTAGGTGACAGGGTTTTTTCGGAGACCCAGTACTTC
TRBV10-3	TRBJ2-2	.	.	CAISERRGTTGELFF	TGTGCCATCAGTGAGAGGAGGGGAACCACCGGGGAGCTGTTTTTT
TRBV5-8	TRBJ2-5	.	.	CASSLGVGRETQYF	TGTGCCAGCAGCTTGGGGGTTGGCAGAGAGACCCAGTACTTC
TRBV11-2	TRBJ2-1	TRBD1	few	CASSLAPRGQGEQFF	TGTGCCAGCAGCTTAGCCCCAAGGGGGCAGGGTGAGCAGTTCTTC
TRBV2	TRBJ2-1	TRBD1	.	CASRRDRSTYNEQFF	TGTGCCAGCAGAAGGGACAGGTCAACCTACAATGAGCAGTTCTTC
TRBV21-1	TRBJ1-2	.	.	CASSNRSHNSNYGYTF	TGTGCCAGCAGCAATAGATCGCACAACTCTAACTATGGCTACACCTTC
TRBV5-1	TRBJ1-1	.	once	CASSLYRRDVSPNTEAFF	TGCGCCAGCAGCTTGTATCGGCGGGACGTTTCCCCGAACACTGAAGCTTTCTTT
TRBV7-2	TRBJ1-2	TRBD1	.	CASSSGQGMDYGYTF	TGTGCCAGCAGCTCCGGACAGGGGATGGACTATGGCTACACCTTC
TRBV19	TRBJ1-1	.	.	CASSIGLRDTEAFF	TGTGCCAGTAGTATAGGCCTGCGGGACACTGAAGCTTTCTTT
TRBV27	TRBJ1-3	.	.	CASSLQGPGNTIYF	TGTGCCAGCAGTTTACAGGGGCCTGGAAACACCATATATTTT
TRBV11-2	TRBJ2-7	.	.	CASSLGEDEQYF	TGTGCCAGCAGCTTAGGAGAAGACGAGCAGTACTTC
TRBV6-6	TRBJ1-6	.	.	CASSYRGARDNSPLHF	TGTGCCAGCAGTTATAGGGGGGCTCGGGATAATTCACCCCTCCACTTT
TRBV19	TRBJ1-2	.	few	CASSIRGNYGYTF	TGTGCCAGTAGTATTAGAGGAAACTATGGCTACACCTTC
TRBV6-1	TRBJ1-2	.	.	CASSESRDGYTF	TGTGCCAGCAGTGAAAGTAGGGATGGCTACACCTTC
TRBV28	TRBJ2-1	.	.	CASSLGREQFF	TGTGCCAGCAGTTTGGGGCGAGAGCAGTTCTTC
TRBV19	TRBJ1-2	.	.	CASREQGLTNYGYTF	TGTGCCAGTAGAGAACAGGGACTTACTAACTATGGCTACACCTTC
TRBV5-6	TRBJ2-2	.	.	CASSRMGLDTGELFF	TGTGCCAGCAGTCGGATGGGATTGGACACCGGGGAGCTGTTTTTT
TRBV13	TRBJ2-6	TRBD2	.	CASSLLAGGRSGANVLTF	TGTGCCAGCAGCTTACTAGCGGGGGGCCGCTCTGGGGCCAACGTCCTGACTTTC
TRBV7-9	TRBJ2-7	.	.	CASSFGDGFSYEQYF	TGTGCCAGCAGCTTTGGGGACGGCTTCTCCTACGAGCAGTACTTC
TRBV11-2	TRBJ1-2	.	.	CASSPSEGRGYTF	TGTGCCAGCAGTCCCAGTGAGGGTCGAGGCTACACCTTC
TRBV10-2	TRBJ2-2	TRBD2	once	CASNRGGTTGELFF	TGCGCCAGCAATCGGGGGGGAACCACCGGGGAGCTGTTTTTT
TRBV6-6	TRBJ2-7	TRBD1	.	CASSPTGGSYEQYF	TGTGCCAGCAGCCCGACAGGGGGTTCCTACGAGCAGTACTTC
TRBV11-3	TRBJ2-2	.	few	CASSRNTGAGELFF	TGTGCCAGCAGCCGCAACACAGGCGCCGGGGAGCTGTTTTTT
TRBV7-2	TRBJ2-5	TRBD2	.	CASTTGGVLTQETQYF	TGTGCCAGCACCACCGGGGGGGTCCTTACACAAGAGACCCAGTACTTC
TRBV6-1	TRBJ1-4	TRBD1	once	CASSEEGQGASTNEKLFF	TGTGCCAGCAGTGAAGAGGGACAGGGGGCGTCAACTAATGAAAAACTGTTTTTT
TRBV10-1	TRBJ2-1	.	.	CASSLYNEQFF	TGCGCCAGCTCCCTCTACAATGAGCAGTTCTTC
TRBV6-1	TRBJ2-7	TRBD1	.	CASITGGRRDEQYF	TGTGCCAGCATCACAGGGGGGAGGAGGGACGAGCAGTACTTC
TRBV7-2	TRBJ1-1	TRBD1	.	CASSPGQGSTEAFF	TGTGCCAGCAGCCCGGGACAGGGGTCCACTGAAGCTTTCTTT
TRBV5-1	TRBJ1-5	.	.	CASSLSSGGQPQHF	TGCGCCAGCAGCTTGTCGTCCGGGGGTCAGCCCCAGCATTTT
TRBV6-5	TRBJ2-7	.	.	CASSYSGGTYSYEQYF	TGTGCCAGCAGTTACTCGGGCGGGACCTACTCCTACGAGCAGTACTTC
TRBV5-1	TRBJ2-6	TRBD1	.	CASDMTGTGANVLTF	TGCGCCAGCGATATGACAGGGACTGGGGCCAACGTCCTGACTTTC
TRBV4-3	TRBJ1-6	TRBD1	.	CASSQGPGQGNSYNSPLHF	TGCGCCAGCAGCCAAGGGCCGGGACAGGGTAACTCCTATAATTCACCCCTCCACTTT
TRBV25-1	TRBJ2-3	.	.	CASQPGGSHTDTQYF	TGTGCCAGCCAACCCGGAGGATCGCACACAGATACGCAGTATTTT
TRBV7-6	TRBJ1-5	TRBD1	.	CASSAGDRGMGQPQHF	TGTGCCAGCAGCGCGGGGGACAGGGGTATGGGTCAGCCCCAGCATTTT
TRBV5-5	TRBJ2-5	.	.	CASSLALPPAETQYF	TGTGCCAGCAGCTTGGCTCTCCCACCGGCGGAGACCCAGTACTTC
TRBV18	TRBJ2-1	TRBD1	.	CASSHSDRISYNEQFF	TGTGCCAGCTCACACTCGGACAGGATTTCTTACAATGAGCAGTTCTTC
TRBV5-6	TRBJ1-2	TRBD1	few	CASSLFTGGVGGYTF	TGTGCCAGCAGCTTGTTCACAGGGGGCGTCGGTGGCTACACCTTC
TRBV9	TRBJ2-1	TRBD1	few	CASSVYGGQGAYNEQFF	TGTGCCAGCAGCGTATACGGAGGACAGGGGGCCTACAATGAGCAGTTCTTC
TRBV5-1	TRBJ1-1	TRBD1	.	CASSLEGARTEAFF	TGCGCCAGCAGCTTGGAGGGGGCGCGGACTGAAGCTTTCTTT
TRBV10-1	TRBJ2-1	.	.	CASSGGGAGEQFF	TGCGCCAGCAGTGGTGGGGGGGCCGGTGAGCAGTTCTTC
TRBV9	TRBJ2-7	TRBD2	few	CASSPSGPYEQYF	TGTGCCAGCAGCCCTAGCGGCCCCTACGAGCAGTACTTC
TRBV6-1	TRBJ1-1	TRBD1	few	CASTPTGAGTEAFF	TGTGCCAGCACCCCGACAGGGGCGGGCACTGAAGCTTTCTTT
TRBV7-9	TRBJ2-7	.	.	CASSLITDSYEQYF	TGTGCCAGCAGCTTAATTACTGACTCCTACGAGCAGTACTTC
TRBV27	TRBJ1-1	.	.	CASSLQLGGNTEAFF	TGTGCCAGCAGTTTACAATTAGGGGGGAACACTGAAGCTTTCTTT
TRBV5-4	TRBJ2-1	.	few	CASSLIGEQFF	TGTGCCAGCAGCTTGATAGGTGAGCAGTTCTTC